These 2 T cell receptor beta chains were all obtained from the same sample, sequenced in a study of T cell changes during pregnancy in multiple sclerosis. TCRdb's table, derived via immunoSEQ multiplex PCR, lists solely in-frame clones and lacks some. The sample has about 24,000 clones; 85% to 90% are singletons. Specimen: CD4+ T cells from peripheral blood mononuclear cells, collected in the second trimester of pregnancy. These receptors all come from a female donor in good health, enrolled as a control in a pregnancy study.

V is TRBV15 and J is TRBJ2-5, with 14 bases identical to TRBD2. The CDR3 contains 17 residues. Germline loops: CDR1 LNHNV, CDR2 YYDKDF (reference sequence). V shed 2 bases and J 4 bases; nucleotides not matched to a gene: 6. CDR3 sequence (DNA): TGTGCCACCAGCAGACTACGGACTAGCGGGGGGTCAGAGACCCAGTACTTC. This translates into CATSRLRTSGGSETQYF.

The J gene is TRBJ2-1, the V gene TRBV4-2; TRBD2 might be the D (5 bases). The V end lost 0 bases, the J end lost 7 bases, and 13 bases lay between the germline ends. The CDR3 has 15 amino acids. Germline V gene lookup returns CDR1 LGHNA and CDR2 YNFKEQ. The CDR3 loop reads CASSQESASRNEQFF. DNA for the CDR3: TGTGCCAGCAGCCAAGAGTCAGCTAGCAGGAATGAGCAGTTCTTC.